The clone carrying this TCR beta chain was found a few times. Antigen unknown. This sample stems from a study of early T cells in non-severe SARS-CoV-2 infection. Study details: Sequencing of unsorted whole blood was done on bulk RNA, leaving chains unpaired.

The CDR3 is 16 residues long. Germline assignment: CDR1 KGHSH and CDR2 LQKENI. V dropped 5 bases and J dropped 0 bases, with 16 bases sitting between them. Study-wide findings and caveats: Missing private and CD4 specificities, VDJdb matching favored anti-spike CD8 responses.

Separate cDNA molecules each had unique molecular identifiers attached to them. TCRdb used MiXCR to reprocess the 5' RACE reads, holding one entry per CDR3 protein. The sample lists 75,000 to 95,000 distinct CDR3 sequences; roughly 17% were seen once. This specimen consisted of whole blood, obtained at baseline. The sequence derives from an adult who was a healthcare worker with PCR-confirmed SARS-CoV-2 infection or an uninfected control (not recorded which). This chain uses TRBV18 with TRBJ1-2; a possible D gene is TRBD1 (5 bases). CDR3 nucleotides: TGTGCCAGCTCAGCATCAGCGACAGAAGCTAACTATGGCTACACCTTC. It is translated as CASSASATEANYGYTF.